These T cell receptor beta chains were read from a single sample in a study of tumor-infiltrating lymphocytes in primary liver carcinoma. MiXCR, run by TCRdb on the multiplex PCR reads, gives a single entry per CDR3 protein. The data hold tens of thousands of distinct CDR3 sequences, with approximately 72% observed a single time. Sequenced material: liver tumor tissue from sampling region 1. These TCRs come from a middle-aged man with primary liver carcinoma and hepatitis B virus infection. Each CDR3 is given with its conserved first and last residue.

V	length	J	CDR3
TRBV12-3/TRBV12-4	14	TRBJ2-7	CASNLGTGSYEQYF
TRBV6-1	17	TRBJ1-2	CTSSPTTVSPIPYGYTF
TRBV28	14	TRBJ2-3	CASRDETGRYTQYF
TRBV11-2	12	TRBJ2-7	CASSPGGYEQHF
TRBV11-1	17	TRBJ2-1	CARSLGLAGEVDDEQFF
TRBV6-5	16	TRBJ2-3	CVSSYLYDSRTDTQYF
TRBV11-2	15	TRBJ2-2	CASSLEASNSGELLF
TRBV11-1	16	TRBJ2-1	CESSLGLGLPTHEQFF
TRBV5-4	15	TRBJ2-7	CVSSLEAGTSYEQYF
TRBV11-2	16	TRBJ2-5	CVSSLGGSGPGEAQYF
TRBV10-3	15	TRBJ2-1	CAISDTEGVYNEQFF
TRBV11-2	16	TRBJ2-5	CASRPRGSAHEETQYF
TRBV28	15	TRBJ2-7	CASTRADRGTYEQYF
TRBV18	13	TRBJ2-7	CASSPNSGYGQYF
TRBV6-5	16	TRBJ2-3	CASSYSGGDGTDTQYF
TRBV29-1	12	TRBJ2-5	CSVGRAAETQYF
TRBV11-2	14	TRBJ1-1	CANSTAGSVTKAFF